This T cell receptor (beta chain) was identified in a study of regulatory T cells in long-lasting Graves disease. Study-level points and caveats: Repertoires from persistent disease leaned toward TRBV28, TRBJ1-2 and TRBJ2-5. Since the sample size was small, accuracy may have been reduced. Newly diagnosed patients shared approximately 1,000 public clonotypes; persistent patients shared some 2,600.

Ten or more counts support this clonotype. Its cognate antigen is unknown. Construction of the TCR beta libraries employed iRepertoire HTBI primers in conjunction with Arm-PCR of CDR3 regions. MiXCR, run by TCRdb on the multiplex PCR reads, gives a single entry per CDR3 protein. The table includes 250,000 to 400,000 distinct CDR3 sequences, over 15% detected once. This sample's time point: newly diagnosed GD, antithyroid drugs for less than 3 months. Scientists built the TCR library using RNA that was extracted from PBMCs. The guidelines of the American Thyroid Association were the basis for diagnosing Graves' disease. The ends were cut back, 0 bases at V and 2 bases at J, with 12 bases in the middle. The CDR3 covers 15 residues. Germline CDR1 is SGDLS and CDR2 is YYNGEE.

The material was peripheral blood mononuclear cells (PBMCs), obtained at new diagnosis, from a patient treated with antithyroid drugs. V is TRBV9 and J is TRBJ2-7; the D is unclear. The sequence came from a female donor with Graves disease. CDR3 sequence reads: CASSVGDNPAYEQYF. CDR3 in DNA: TGTGCCAGCAGCGTAGGCGACAACCCGGCCTACGAGCAGTACTTC.